These 13 T cell receptor beta chains originate from one sample sequenced in a study of blood T cells in healthy people across ages. The use of a sample-barcoded 5' primer and a J-beta primer mix characterized a second PCR of roughly 7 to 12 cycles. Via MiXCR, TCRdb re-called the 5' RACE reads, giving one row per CDR3 protein. The sample includes around 900,000 distinct CDR3 sequences, around 26% seen only once; the top ten take 15% to 20%. The sequenced material came from blood. The receptor set was obtained from a woman of 80 years or more in good health.

About this clonotype itself: A junction end diverges from the germline sequence, so it may reflect a read error. The rearrangement links TRBV20-1 to TRBJ2-1; perhaps TRBD2 as D (7 bases). CDR3 length: 17 amino acids. Germline CDR1 is DFQATT and CDR2 is SNEGSKA (reference sequence). The CDR3 sequence: CSAGDRPAGTTMTGQFF. The DNA for the CDR3 is TGCAGTGCTGGAGATCGACCAGCGGGGACTACAATGACAGGGCAGTTCTTC.

This clonotype was seen ten or more times. V gene TRBV6-2 or TRBV6-3 combines with J gene TRBJ2-1, with 11 bases that match TRBD2. Germline V CDR1 and CDR2: MNHEY, SVGEGT. Trimming at V came to 8 bases and at J to 4 bases, leaving 4 bases not matched to a gene. The CDR3 has 14 amino acids. The CDR3 spells CASGTSGGYNEQFF. The CDR3 nucleotides are TGTGCCAGCGGTACTAGCGGGGGTTACAATGAGCAGTTCTTC.

This clonotype has a count of ten or more. J is TRBJ2-5 and V is TRBV12-3 or TRBV12-4; 14 bases line up with TRBD2. This CDR3 has 16 residues. The trim removed 5 bases at V and 2 bases at J, leaving 4 bases unmatched. CDR3: CASSKGLAGAQETQYF. The CDR3 DNA follows: TGTGCCAGCAGTAAGGGACTAGCGGGGGCTCAAGAGACCCAGTACTTC.

V gene TRBV27 combines with J gene TRBJ2-1; weak D call: TRBD2 (5 bases). This CDR3 has 18 residues. CDR1 and CDR2 from the germline V gene are MNHEY and SMNVEV (reference sequence). V shed 0 bases and J shed 0 bases, with 15 bases lying between them. The CDR3 is CASSLSLVSASSYNEQFF. The CDR3 nucleotides are TGTGCCAGCAGTTTATCGTTAGTTAGCGCGAGCTCCTACAATGAGCAGTTCTTC.

This clonotype appeared many times. This chain connects TRBV4-3 to TRBJ2-4, with D perhaps given as TRBD1 or TRBD2 (5 bases each). Germline assignment: CDR1 LGHNA and CDR2 YSLEER. This CDR3 is built from 13 residues. Trimming cost V 0 bases and J 13 bases, with 13 bases left between them. CDR3 amino acids: CASSQELGAEQYF. The CDR3 DNA reads as TGCGCCAGCAGCCAAGAGCTCGGGGCAGAACAGTACTTC.

The genes are TRBV12-3 or TRBV12-4 and TRBJ1-1, with D uncertain. The CDR3 sequence is 12 residues long. V shed 7 bases and J shed 9 bases, with 15 bases lying between them. Here the CDR3 reads CASNPSVGKAFF. In DNA form, the CDR3 reads TGTGCCAGCAATCCCAGCGTAGGGAAAGCTTTCTTT.

V usage is TRBV7-3 and J usage is TRBJ2-1; no definite D call. The CDR3 sequence is 15 residues long. V was pared by 5 bases and J by 4 bases, with 15 bases between. Germline CDR1 reads SGHTA; CDR2 reads FQGTGA. For the CDR3, the DNA is TGTGCCAGCAGCCCCTTGCCGGGCCTATACAATGAGCAGTTCTTC. Amino acid sequence: CASSPLPGLYNEQFF.

This clonotype showed up just a few times. This sequence joins TRBV5-1 and TRBJ1-1, with 9 bases matching TRBD1. Trimming removed 3 bases from V and 7 bases from J; junction bases left unmatched: 10. Germline assignment: CDR1 SGHRS and CDR2 YFSETQ. The CDR3 runs 15 residues. In nucleotides, the CDR3 is TGCGCCAGCAGCTGGTCGAACAGGGGGCAGGGTGAAGCTTTCTTT. Translated, it gives CASSWSNRGQGEAFF.

The chain has TRBV11-2 and TRBJ1-1; D not certain. Between the trimmed V and J ends, which lost 6 bases and 1 base, there was a span of 24 bases. Germline CDR1 and CDR2: SGHAT and FQNNGV. There are 18 residues in the CDR3. The CDR3 region is CASRPGRGRERKNTEAFF. For the CDR3, the DNA is TGTGCCAGCAGGCCGGGGAGAGGGAGGGAGAGGAAGAACACTGAAGCTTTCTTT.

At least ten counts were recorded for this clonotype. The rearrangement links TRBV2 to TRBJ2-1, with D perhaps TRBD2 (6 bases). Germline CDR1 reads SNHLY; CDR2 reads FYNNEI. The germline V and J ends were trimmed by 2 bases and 3 bases, with 11 bases remaining between them. CDR3 length: 15 residues. The CDR3 loop reads CASSERQGLYNEQFF. CDR3 nucleotides: TGTGCCAGCAGTGAAAGGCAGGGACTCTACAATGAGCAGTTCTTC.

On this clonotype itself: A read error may be the cause here, since a much bigger clone is one base away. V gene TRBV6-2 or TRBV6-3 combines with J gene TRBJ2-5, with D unresolved. The CDR3 is made up of 15 amino acids. CDR1 MNHEY and CDR2 SVGEGT come from the germline V gene. DNA of the CDR3: TGTGCCGGCAGCCCCGGGCCCTCGTACCAAGAGACCCAGTACTTC. Protein product: CAGSPGPSYQETQYF.

A word on this clonotype: This may be a read error: a much more frequent sequence differs by one nucleotide. V usage is TRBV4-2 and J usage is TRBJ2-7; no clear D. This CDR3 has 14 amino acids. Germline-derived CDR1 and CDR2 are LGHNA and YNFKEQ. Trimming removed 2 bases from V and 12 bases from J, with 20 bases in between. The CDR3: CASSQSTTAETLYF. Here the CDR3 DNA reads TGTGCCAGCAGCCAATCGACGACGGCGGAGACCCTGTACTTC.

This clonotype came up many times. The J gene is TRBJ2-3, the V gene TRBV5-1; D might be TRBD2 (6 bases). The CDR3 covers 15 residues. The germline V gene has CDR1 SGHRS and CDR2 YFSETQ. Trimming pared 5 bases from V and 6 bases from J, leaving 19 bases between. CDR3 nucleotides: TGCGCCAGCAGGAGACTAGTTGGTACTGGGGATACGCAGTATTTT. Its translation: CASRRLVGTGDTQYF.